This T cell receptor (beta chain) was captured by sequencing in a study of Graves' ophthalmopathy and Graves' hyperthyroidism. V was shortened by 3 bases and J by 5 bases, with 12 bases between the two germline ends. The germline gives CDR1 SGDLS, CDR2 YYNGEE. CDR3 length: 14 amino acids. Researchers took RNA transcripts and amplified TCR beta CDR3 regions from them. The library came from an HTBI-primed first-round RT-PCR and a second-round multiplex PCR. TCRdb reanalysed the multiplex PCR reads using MiXCR and keeps one entry per CDR3 protein. The table has roughly 700,000 distinct CDR3 sequences, 40% seen once. At least ten counts were recorded for this clonotype.

The J gene is TRBJ1-5, the V gene TRBV9, with a possible D match to TRBD1 (5 bases). The receptor was isolated from an adult man with Graves' ophthalmopathy. Sequences were obtained from peripheral blood. The CDR3 loop is CASSGGDADQPQHF. CDR3 coding DNA: TGTGCCAGCAGCGGAGGGGACGCTGATCAGCCCCAGCATTTT.